The entry that follows covers one T cell receptor beta chain sequence. These data come from a study of T cell responses to AZD1222 COVID-19 vaccine. The assay was immunoSEQ multiplex PCR, and TCRdb's table has in-frame clones only and misses some. The sample contains tens of thousands of clones, approximately 90% of which appear only once. Trimming pared 7 bases from V and 1 base from J, leaving 10 bases between. The CDR3 loop spans 13 amino acids. From germline, CDR1 is MNHNY and CDR2 SVGAGI (reference sequence). Here the sequenced sample was peripheral blood, taken on day 0 of AZD1222 vaccination. This TCR derives from an adult in good health. The chain uses TRBV6-6 and TRBJ1-1; D is unresolved. CDR3 in DNA: TGTGCCAGCACCCGGAATAGGAACACTGAAGCTTTCTTT. Translated, it gives CASTRNRNTEAFF.